The 14 T cell receptor beta chains reported below all come from one sample, sequenced in a study of post-analysis software for immune sequencing data. Antigens for these TCRs are unknown. Whole-study findings and limits: TRBV5-6, TRBV5-1 and TRBV20-1 were among several TRBV segments more frequent in patients than controls.

The library was made from cDNA and included unique molecular identifiers. TCRdb fed the PCR reads into MiXCR, producing one record per CDR3 protein. Among about 540,000 distinct CDR3 sequences listed, around a third were seen once. What was sequenced was blood. The receptors derive from a girl under 18 with multiple sclerosis.

J is TRBJ1-2 and V is TRBV4-2; TRBD1 agrees at 9 bases. Germline V CDR1 and CDR2: LGHNA, YNFKEQ. J was trimmed by 6 bases and V by 0 bases; bases with no gene match: 5. The CDR3 covers 15 residues. The CDR3: CASSQETGGLDGYTF. The CDR3 DNA is TGTGCCAGCAGCCAAGAAACAGGGGGCCTGGATGGCTACACCTTC.

The rearrangement joins TRBV12-3 or TRBV12-4 to TRBJ1-5; 8 positions agree with TRBD1. V was pared by 5 bases and J by 2 bases, with 8 bases of the junction left unmatched. CDR3 size: 16 residues. DNA for the CDR3: TGTGCCAGCAGTCCAAGGACAGGGAAGGGCAATCAGCCCCAGCATTTT. Amino acids: CASSPRTGKGNQPQHF.

The gene calls are TRBV5-1 and TRBJ2-2; D call uncertain. The ends were cut back, 6 bases at V and 1 base at J, with 10 bases in the middle. Per germline, CDR1 SGHRS and CDR2 YFSETQ. CDR3 length: 14 residues. CDR3 protein: CASTLNLNTGELFF. The CDR3 DNA follows: TGCGCCAGCACCCTGAACTTGAACACCGGGGAGCTGTTTTTT.

This clonotype was observed many times. This chain uses TRBV12-3 or TRBV12-4 with TRBJ2-5; D tentatively fits TRBD1 or TRBD2 (5 bases each). V was clipped by 3 bases and J by 4 bases, with 9 bases between them. The CDR3 is 13 amino acids. The CDR3 loop reads CASSFRGAETQYF. In nucleotides, the CDR3 is TGTGCCAGCAGTTTTCGGGGCGCAGAGACCCAGTACTTC.

This rearrangement joins TRBV18 to TRBJ2-1; D possibly corresponds to TRBD2 (6 bases). The CDR3 spans 17 residues. Trimming took off 8 bases at V and 3 bases at J, with 23 bases between the two ends. Per the germline V gene, CDR1 is KGHSH and CDR2 is LQKENI. The CDR3 DNA sequence: TGTGCCAGCAGCGTAGGTTTTTGGGGACTTAACTACAATGAGCAGTTCTTC. This gives the protein CASSVGFWGLNYNEQFF.

The chain has TRBV7-2 and TRBJ2-3; the D is unclear. V was trimmed by 1 base and J by 3 bases, leaving 8 bases between them. CDR1 is SGHTA and CDR2 is FQGNSA in the germline V gene. The CDR3 covers 14 residues. Written as DNA, the CDR3 is TGTGCCAGCAGCTTAGGCCTCCTTACAGATACGCAGTATTTT. Its protein is CASSLGLLTDTQYF. Combining the CDR3 with reference TRBV7-2 and TRBJ2-3 gives the whole variable domain GAGVSQSPSNKVTEKGKDVELRCDPISGHTALYWYRQSLGQGLEFLIYFQGNSAPDKSGLPSDRFSAERTGGSVSTLTIQRTQQEDSAVYLCASSLGLLTDTQYFGPGTRLTVL.

The chain is built from TRBV10-3 and TRBJ2-5; 7 bases match TRBD2. J gave up 2 bases and V 4 bases, and 4 bases lay outside the gene matches. The CDR3 runs 14 residues. CDR1 is ENHRY and CDR2 is SYGVKD in the germline V gene. The CDR3, as DNA: TGTGCCATCAGTGCCTTGCGGGGGCAAGAGACCCAGTACTTC. Its translation: CAISALRGQETQYF.

The CDR3 loop reads CAISETGENEQFF. In DNA form, the CDR3 reads TGTGCCATCAGTGAGACAGGGGAGAATGAGCAGTTCTTC. The J gene is TRBJ2-1, the V gene TRBV10-3; TRBD1 matches 7 bases. V lost 2 bases, J lost 7 bases, and 2 bases stayed unmatched. This CDR3 is built from 13 residues. Germline V CDR1 and CDR2: ENHRY, SYGVKD.

V usage is TRBV5-1 and J usage is TRBJ1-2; D is possibly TRBD1 (6 bases). CDR1 and CDR2 from the germline V gene are SGHRS and YFSETQ. Deletions cut 0 bases from V and 6 bases from J, with 12 bases between. The CDR3 loop spans 14 amino acids. The CDR3 DNA sequence: TGCGCCAGCAGCTTGGGGACAGTAGAGGATGGCTACACCTTC. As protein: CASSLGTVEDGYTF.

This clonotype was recorded a few times. The V call is TRBV10-3, the J call TRBJ2-7; D unclear. This CDR3 spans 15 amino acids. Per germline, CDR1 ENHRY and CDR2 SYGVKD. V lost 4 bases and J lost 1, with 14 bases in between. The CDR3 here is CAISVSSVISYEQYF. In DNA, the CDR3 is TGTGCCATCAGTGTTTCTTCAGTAATATCCTACGAGCAGTACTTC.

In this sample, this clonotype turned up many times. J is TRBJ1-5 and V is TRBV20-1; no reliable D call. The CDR3 is 14 amino acids. V shed 0 bases and J shed 5 bases, with 11 bases lying between them. Germline-derived CDR1 and CDR2 are DFQATT and SNEGSKA (reference sequence). In DNA, the CDR3 is TGCAGTGCTAGAGAGAGGTCGACGGATCAGCCCCAGCATTTT. Translating it yields CSARERSTDQPQHF.

This clonotype was found many times. The chain couples TRBV6-5 to TRBJ2-5; D ambiguous. The CDR3 has 12 amino acids. V dropped 6 bases and J dropped 4 bases, with 9 bases sitting between them. Germline assignment: CDR1 MNHEY and CDR2 SVGAGI. The CDR3 bases are TGTGCCAGCAGCCCCAATGGAGAGACCCAGTACTTC. As protein: CASSPNGETQYF.

V gene TRBV20-1 combines with J gene TRBJ2-7; no definite D call. Deletions cut 7 bases from V and 2 bases from J, with 15 bases between. In germline, CDR1 is DFQATT, CDR2 SNEGSKA (reference sequence). This CDR3 is built from 13 residues. The CDR3, as DNA: TGCAGTGTTCGGGCGGCCGTAGCCTACGAGCAGTACTTC. Translation: CSVRAAVAYEQYF.

J is TRBJ1-1 and V is TRBV27; D is undetermined. The CDR3 has 11 amino acids. V lost 7 bases, J lost 3 bases, and 6 bases lay in between. The germline V gene has CDR1 MNHEY and CDR2 SMNVEV (reference sequence). DNA of the CDR3: TGTGCCAGCAACATGGACACTGAAGCTTTCTTT. Its protein product is CASNMDTEAFF.